The present TCR beta chain was sequenced within a study of T cell responses to AZD1222 COVID-19 vaccine (dated by TCRdb to the early 2020s). About the full investigation: TCR sequencing covered roughly 230 trial participants: 200 to 220 given two doses of AZD1222 and around 25 given two doses of MenACWY control vaccine. Enrollment into the trials was organized by age into subgroups of 18-55, 56-69 and 70-plus years, and those subgroups contained 148, 28 and 57 TCR-sequenced participants, respectively. Overall study results and their limits: CD4 TCRs associated with the vaccine covered the entire spike protein, and the dominant responses were in regions 160-218 and 743-854. Conclusions about previously exposed vaccinees are limited, since just six or seven AZD1222 recipients were seropositive for SARS-CoV-2 at baseline. No day 14 peak-response samples were available, so repertoires were characterized only after the peak T cell response. Nearly half of unique spike-specific TCRs reportedly recognized epitopes outside regions mutated in the B.1.351 and B.1.1.7 variants. Participants were mostly white British and included more females than males, and it was suggested by the authors that clonal diversity may have been underestimated. After two AZD1222 doses, both the breadth and the depth of spike-specific TCRs were significantly higher than at day 0 and than in MenACWY recipients. The 56-69-year group was small, and its depth increase did not reach significance, likely because of low power.

The CDR3 regions of human TCRbeta chains were analyzed by immunosequencing. Concerning the study's data processing: TCRs in the repertoires were compared against a reference library of SARS-CoV-2-specific TCRs that had been generated with the MIRA antigen-specificity platform. Breadth was defined as the fraction of unique TCRs that were SARS-CoV-2-associated. Depth was defined as the fraction of total T cells that were SARS-CoV-2-associated. Each spike-specific TCR was assigned to its reactive spike region and to a CD4 or CD8 class using the MIRA data. Log10-transformed breadth and depth values were compared by one-way ANOVA with Sidak's multiple comparisons tests. In its TCRdb copy, this immuneACCESS table keeps in-frame sequences only and misses some clones. Where compared with another copy, unresolved V genes explain less than half of these, and the others have no known cause. The DNA gave D and trimming, while V, J and clone size come from that table. The table for this sample lists roughly 200,000 clones; about 92% of them were counted only once. The top ten clones comprise roughly 1% of the sample.

This clone came up once. Its binding antigen is unknown. Base qualities are not provided; no much larger clone lies one nucleotide away. The germline V gene yields SGHRS for CDR1 and YFSETQ for CDR2. The CDR3 measures 16 amino acids from cysteine to phenylalanine. The retained sequence is limited to the CDR3, 48 bases, with the frame set at the first base. Trimming accounts for 0 bases at V and 5 bases at J, while the number of junction bases matched to no gene is 7. The sample's time point label is to be understood as: baseline before first vaccination. What this sample's treatment or condition label stands for: meningococcal conjugate vaccine given as trial control. Vaccinee samples came from UK trials COV001 and COV002, including a single-blind randomized controlled phase 2/3 trial of AZD1222 (ChAdOx1 nCoV-19) in healthy adults. Trial participant PBMC samples were collected at day 0 and day 28 after the second dose for TCRbeta chain sequencing.

The sequencing here drew on peripheral blood, taken on day 0 of MenACWY control vaccination. This sequence was found in an adult in good health. The chain couples TRBV5-1 to TRBJ2-5; 10 central bases correspond to TRBD2. The DNA sequence reads TGCGCCAGCAGCTTGGATCCAGCGGGGGGGCACGAGACCCAGTACTTC. This translates into CASSLDPAGGHETQYF. Reference TRBV5-1 and TRBJ2-5 genes cover what lies past the CDR3, so the full variable domain is KAGVTQTPRYLIKTRGQQVTLSCSPISGHRSVSWYQQTPGQGLQFLFEYFSETQRNKGNFPGRFSGRQFSNSRSEMNVSTLELGDSALYLCASSLDPAGGHETQYFGPGTRLLVL.